This passage covers 5 T cell receptor beta chains from one sample sequenced in a study of cytomegalovirus exposure and HLA in healthy donors. TCRdb keeps only in-frame clones here, not all; method: immunoSEQ multiplex PCR. The sample consists of under 100,000 clones, about 96% of them appearing once. The sample taken for sequencing was PBMCs. These TCRs come from a woman aged 18-29 years in good health and CMV-seronegative.

This chain uses TRBV5-8 with TRBJ2-1; the match to TRBD2 covers 10 bases. Germline V gene sequence: CDR1 SGHTS, CDR2 YDEGEE. This CDR3 is 15 amino acids long. The V and J ends lost 2 bases and 8 bases, in that order; junction bases with no gene match: 7. The CDR3 DNA reads as TGTGCCAGCAGCTTAGCGGGAGGGCCGCTTTATGAGCAGTTCTTC. The encoded protein is CASSLAGGPLYEQFF.

The chain is built from TRBV5-4 and TRBJ2-7, with TRBD2 matching 8 bases. CDR1 SGHNT and CDR2 YYREEE come from the germline V gene (reference sequence). This CDR3 contains 17 residues. Trimming cost V 0 bases and J 7 bases; bases outside gene matches: 15. The CDR3 region has the DNA TGTGCCAGCAGCTTGGATACTAGCGGCCGGTCCGTCGGAGAGCAGTACTTC. It translates to CASSLDTSGRSVGEQYF.

This rearrangement joins TRBV28 to TRBJ2-1; the match to TRBD1 covers 10 bases. The CDR3 covers 15 residues. V trimming: 6 bases; J trimming: 7 bases; junction bases outside the gene matches: 9. The V gene's germline CDR1 is MDHEN and CDR2 SYDVKM. Here the CDR3 DNA reads TGTGCCAGCAGAGTCGGGACAGGGGACCCTAATGAGCAGTTCTTC. Amino acid sequence: CASRVGTGDPNEQFF.

This clone appeared a single time. The J gene is TRBJ2-5, the V gene TRBV5-4, with 14 bases fitting TRBD2. Germline V gives CDR1 SGHNT, CDR2 YYREEE (reference sequence). This CDR3 is built from 17 residues. V lost 4 bases to trimming and J lost 4 bases; unmatched junction nucleotides: 9. The DNA for the CDR3 is TGTGCCAGCAGCCGTACCGGGACTAGCGGGAGAGTAGAGACCCAGTACTTC. It yields the protein CASSRTGTSGRVETQYF.

The chain carries TRBV27 and TRBJ1-6; D gene uncertain. The CDR3 runs to 14 residues. V was clipped by 2 bases and J by 8 bases, with 10 bases between them. From germline, CDR1 is MNHEY and CDR2 SMNVEV (reference sequence). CDR3 protein: CASSLLQRDSPLHF. The CDR3 coding sequence is TGTGCCAGCAGTTTACTACAGAGAGATTCACCCCTCCACTTT.